This paragraph covers one T cell receptor beta chain sequence. This sample was taken from a study of blood T cell repertoires in COVID-19. In the study overall: Sources were T cells, B-cell-depleted T cells, or PBMCs; the material itself was cDNA or gDNA.

V shed 8 bases and J shed 5 bases, with 12 bases lying between them. Germline-derived CDR1 and CDR2 are MNHEY and SMNVEV (reference sequence). The CDR3 contains 12 residues. Sequencing used immunoSEQ multiplex PCR; TCRdb keeps in-frame clones, though not all of them. The sample carries fewer than 200,000 clones, approximately 85% recorded once. Sequenced: peripheral blood. This chain links TRBV27 with TRBJ1-1; D possibly corresponds to TRBD1 (6 bases). The clonotype originates from a man aged 55 to 70 who had recovered from COVID-19. CDR3 protein: CASQTQGTEAFF. The CDR3, as DNA: TGTGCCAGCCAAACACAGGGAACTGAAGCTTTCTTT.